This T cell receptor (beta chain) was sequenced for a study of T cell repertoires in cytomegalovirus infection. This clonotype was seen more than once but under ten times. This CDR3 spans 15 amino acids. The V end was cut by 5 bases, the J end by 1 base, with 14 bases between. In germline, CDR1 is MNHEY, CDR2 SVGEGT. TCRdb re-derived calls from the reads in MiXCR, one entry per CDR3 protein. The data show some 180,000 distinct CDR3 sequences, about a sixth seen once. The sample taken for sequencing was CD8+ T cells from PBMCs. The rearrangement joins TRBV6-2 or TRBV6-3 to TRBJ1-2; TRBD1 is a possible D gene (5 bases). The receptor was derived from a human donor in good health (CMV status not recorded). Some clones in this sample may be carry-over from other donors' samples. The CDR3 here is CASSPFGTDNYGYTF. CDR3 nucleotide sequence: TGTGCCAGCAGTCCGTTCGGGACGGATAACTATGGCTACACCTTC.